The sequence of this T cell receptor beta chain was determined in a study of blood T cell repertoires in COVID-19. Study information: Specimens from acute and convalescent COVID-19 originated in the United States, Italy and Spain.

Data came from immunoSEQ multiplex PCR; TCRdb stores just in-frame clones and leaves some out. The sample lists about 98,000 clones; around 82% were seen once. This clonotype originated in a man between 65 and 80 years old with active or convalescent COVID-19. Sequencing was performed on peripheral blood.

The CDR3 DNA sequence: TGTGCCACCAGTGATTTTCCGGGTTTGAACACTGAAGCTTTCTTT. Translated, it gives CATSDFPGLNTEAFF. The chain employs TRBV24-1 and TRBJ1-1, with D hard to call. This CDR3 is 15 amino acids long. From germline, CDR1 is KGHDR and CDR2 SFDVKD. The germline V and J ends were trimmed by 1 base and 0 bases, with 8 bases remaining between them.